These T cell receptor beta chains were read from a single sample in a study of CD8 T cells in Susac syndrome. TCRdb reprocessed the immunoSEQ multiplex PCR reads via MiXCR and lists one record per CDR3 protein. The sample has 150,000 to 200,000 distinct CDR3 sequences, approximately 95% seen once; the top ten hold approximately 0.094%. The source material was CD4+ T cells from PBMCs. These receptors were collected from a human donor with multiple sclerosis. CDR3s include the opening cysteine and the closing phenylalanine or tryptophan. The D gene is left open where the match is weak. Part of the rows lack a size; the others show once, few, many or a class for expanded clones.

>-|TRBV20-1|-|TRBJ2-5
TGCAGTGCTACTACCCTCGCAGTTCAAGAGACCCAGTACTTC
CSATTLAVQETQYF
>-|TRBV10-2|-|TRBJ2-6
TGCGCCAGCAGTGAGGACTCTGGGGCCAACGTCCTGACTTTC
CASSEDSGANVLTF
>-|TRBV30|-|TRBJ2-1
TGTGCCTGGTCCCTAGATGCCTACAATGAGCAGTTCTTC
CAWSLDAYNEQFF
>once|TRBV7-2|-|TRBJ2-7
TGTGCCAGCAGCGAACAAGGGGGGGCCTCGCTCTACGAGCAGTACTTC
CASSEQGGASLYEQYF
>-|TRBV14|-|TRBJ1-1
TGTGCCAGCAGCCAAGGAAGCGGTGACACTGAAGCTTTCTTT
CASSQGSGDTEAFF
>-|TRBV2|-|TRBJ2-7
TGTGCCAGCAGTGATTCAGGCAACTCCTACGAGCAGTACTTC
CASSDSGNSYEQYF
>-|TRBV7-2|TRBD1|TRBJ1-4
TGTGCCAGCAGACGGACAGGGGGCTTTGAAAAACTGTTTTTT
CASRRTGGFEKLFF
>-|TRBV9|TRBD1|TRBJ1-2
TGTGCCAGCAGCGTGGGGACAGGGAACTATGGCTACACCTTC
CASSVGTGNYGYTF
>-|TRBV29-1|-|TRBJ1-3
TGCAGCGTTGCCTGGAGTAGCGGAAACACCATATATTTT
CSVAWSSGNTIYF
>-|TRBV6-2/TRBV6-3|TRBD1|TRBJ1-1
TGTGCCAGCAGTCCTGGGACAGGGGGCCCTAGTATGAACACTGAAGCTTTCTTT
CASSPGTGGPSMNTEAFF
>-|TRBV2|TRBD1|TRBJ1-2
TGTGCCAGCAGGACAGGGGCTATTGGCTACACCTTC
CASRTGAIGYTF
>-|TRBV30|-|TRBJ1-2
TGTGCCTGGAAACGAATTTCGGATGGCTACACCTTC
CAWKRISDGYTF
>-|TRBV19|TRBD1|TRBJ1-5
TGTGCCAGTAGTATCCGACAGGGTTCGTCAATTCGCAATCAGCCCCAGCATTTT
CASSIRQGSSIRNQPQHF
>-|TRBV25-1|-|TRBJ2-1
TGTGCCAGCAAGAAGGAAGGTAGCTCCTACAATGAGCAGTTCTTC
CASKKEGSSYNEQFF
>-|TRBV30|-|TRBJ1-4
TGTGCCTGGAGTGTACTGGAGAAAAAACTGTTTTTT
CAWSVLEKKLFF
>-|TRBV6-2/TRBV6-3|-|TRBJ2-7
TGTGCCAGCAGTACCGAGACCCCTCGCTGGCAGTACTTC
CASSTETPRWQYF
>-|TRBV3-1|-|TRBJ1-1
TGTGCCAGCAGCAACAGGGCAATGAACACTGAAGCTTTCTTT
CASSNRAMNTEAFF
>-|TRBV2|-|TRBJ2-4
TGTGCCAGCAGTGAGTGGCAGGGGTCCGGCATTCAGTACTTC
CASSEWQGSGIQYF
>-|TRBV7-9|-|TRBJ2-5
TGTGCCAGCAGCTTAGGAGCAGGGGAGGTAGAGACCCAGTACTTC
CASSLGAGEVETQYF
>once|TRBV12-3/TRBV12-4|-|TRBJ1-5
TGTGCCAGCAGTTTCGCCGACAGGACAAATCAGCCCCAGCATTTT
CASSFADRTNQPQHF
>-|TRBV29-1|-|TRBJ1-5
TGCAGCGTTAGCGAGGAGGTTGGCCAGCCCCAGCATTTT
CSVSEEVGQPQHF
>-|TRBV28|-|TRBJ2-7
TGTGCCAGCAGAATGAACTACGAGCAGTACTTC
CASRMNYEQYF
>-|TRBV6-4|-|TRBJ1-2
TGTGCCAGCAGTGATTCAAGCAGGGCAGACTATGGCTACACCTTC
CASSDSSRADYGYTF
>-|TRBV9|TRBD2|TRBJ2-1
TGTGCCAGCAGCGTACAAGCGGGAGAAAGCAACGTGCAGTTCTTC
CASSVQAGESNVQFF
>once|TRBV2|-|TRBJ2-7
TGTGCCAGCAGTGAGGACGTGTACTCCTACGAGCAGTACTTC
CASSEDVYSYEQYF
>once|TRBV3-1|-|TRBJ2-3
TGTGCCAGCAGCCATACAGCGAGCACAGATACGCAGTATTTT
CASSHTASTDTQYF
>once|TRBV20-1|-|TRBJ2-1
TGCAGTGCTAGAGAGGACCACAATGAGCAGTTCTTC
CSAREDHNEQFF
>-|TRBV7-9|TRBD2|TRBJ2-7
TGTGCCAGCAGCTTCGGCGGGAGGGCCGTGCGGCAGTACTTC
CASSFGGRAVRQYF
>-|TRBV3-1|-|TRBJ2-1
TGTGCCAGCAGCCCAACCAACGGGCCTCGTCCGGCTGAGCAGTTCTTC
CASSPTNGPRPAEQFF
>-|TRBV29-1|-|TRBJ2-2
TGCAGCGTTGCTGGTCAGGCGAACACCGGGGAGCTGTTTTTT
CSVAGQANTGELFF
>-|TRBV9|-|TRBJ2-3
TGTGCCAGCAGCGTCCTGGGAGGTAGACGCACAGATACGCAGTATTTT
CASSVLGGRRTDTQYF
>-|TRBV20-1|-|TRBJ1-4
TGCAGTGCTACGGAGGGGCAGGTGGATGAAAAACTGTTTTTT
CSATEGQVDEKLFF
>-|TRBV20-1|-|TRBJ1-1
TGCAGTGCTGGCCTCGGGGGAACCGAAGCTTTCTTT
CSAGLGGTEAFF